This section outlines one TCR beta chain sequence together with its context. What it binds is unknown. The data stem from a study of shared clonotypes between healthy human individuals. Across the whole study: Researchers assigned three CD4 naive, three CD4 memory, two CD8 naive and one CD8 memory plate to each donor.

TCRdb's table, derived via immunoSEQ multiplex PCR, lists solely in-frame clones and lacks some. The sample gives 600,000 to 750,000 clones, 90% of which show up once; around a third is in the top ten. Study-wide findings and caveats: Clonotype sharing among donors was thought likely to change with sequencing depth.

The CDR3 totals 14 residues. The germline V gene has CDR1 SGHDT and CDR2 YYEEEE. Trimming cost V 5 bases and J 4 bases; bases outside gene matches: 6. The J gene is TRBJ2-1, the V gene TRBV5-6, with 7 positions matching TRBD1. The material sequenced was memory CD8+ T cells from PBMCs. Subset given: CD45RO+ cells pooled with CCR7-negative TemRA cells. This clonotype was obtained from a man between 18 and 35 years old in good health. Some clones in this sample may be carry-over from other donors' samples. CDR3 sequence: CASRAGGWYNEQFF. The CDR3 DNA sequence: TGTGCCAGCAGAGCAGGGGGTTGGTACAATGAGCAGTTCTTC.